This entry lists 31 T cell receptor beta chains sequenced from one sample in a study of CD8+ T cells in alopecia areata. Stated treatment: oral pan-JAK inhibitor, 5-10 mg twice daily. RNA was isolated and reverse transcribed to cDNA, the sequencing template. The assay was immunoSEQ multiplex PCR, and TCRdb's table has in-frame clones only and misses some. The data contain about 39,000 clones, about three fifths of them singletons. Sequenced material: CD8+ T cells sorted from blood, taken at week 4, from a patient treated with tofacitinib. The receptors shown here come from a human donor with alopecia areata.

The V and J genes are TRBV5-6 and TRBJ1-2, with 7 nucleotides matching TRBD1. Per germline, CDR1 SGHDT and CDR2 YYEEEE. Losses at the gene ends were 0 bases for V and 6 bases for J; bases not matched to a gene: 2. The CDR3 is 13 amino acids. The chain's CDR3 is CASSLGDRNGYTF. In DNA, the CDR3 is TGTGCCAGCAGCTTGGGGGACAGAAATGGCTACACCTTC.

The gene calls are TRBV5-1 and TRBJ1-1, with a possible D match to TRBD1 (5 bases). V lost 0 bases to trimming and J lost 4 bases, with 13 bases between them. This CDR3 spans 15 amino acids. In germline, CDR1 is SGHRS, CDR2 YFSETQ. The chain's CDR3 is CASSLVGGAATEAFF. Here the CDR3 DNA reads TGCGCCAGCAGCTTGGTGGGCGGGGCCGCCACTGAAGCTTTCTTT.

This clone was detected only once. J is TRBJ2-7 and V is TRBV7-2, with D perhaps given as TRBD1 or TRBD2 (6 bases each). The V end was cut by 1 base, the J end by 3 bases, with 13 bases between. From germline, CDR1 is SGHTA and CDR2 FQGNSA. The CDR3 consists of 15 residues. The CDR3 bases are TGTGCCAGCAGCTTAGGGGGAGGAGGGGGCTACGAGCAGTACTTC. Translating gives CASSLGGGGGYEQYF.

This clone has more than one count but fewer than ten. This sequence joins TRBV30 and TRBJ2-1; D is possibly TRBD1 (6 bases). Between the trimmed V and J ends, which lost 0 bases and 10 bases, there was a span of 13 bases. The CDR3 contains 13 residues. The V gene's germline CDR1 is GTSNPN and CDR2 SVGIG (reference sequence). The CDR3 region has the DNA TGTGCCTGGAGTGTACAACAGGGAGAAGAGCAGTTCTTC. It yields the protein CAWSVQQGEEQFF.

This clone appeared a few times. This chain connects TRBV30 to TRBJ2-1; D call uncertain. V lost 0 bases, J lost 10 bases, and 7 bases lay in between. The germline V gene has CDR1 GTSNPN and CDR2 SVGIG (reference sequence). The length of the CDR3 is 11 residues. The CDR3 loop reads CAWSVGHEQFF. The CDR3, as DNA: TGTGCCTGGAGTGTAGGGCACGAGCAGTTCTTC.

V is TRBV5-1 and J is TRBJ1-1, with D unresolved. Per germline, CDR1 SGHRS and CDR2 YFSETQ. V was pared by 0 bases and J by 4 bases, with 16 bases between. The CDR3 runs 16 residues. The CDR3 loop reads CASSLVRAAPSTEAFF. CDR3 bases: TGCGCCAGCAGCTTGGTCCGGGCAGCTCCCAGCACTGAAGCTTTCTTT. Looking up the rest from reference TRBV5-1 and TRBJ1-1 gives the full variable domain: KAGVTQTPRYLIKTRGQQVTLSCSPISGHRSVSWYQQTPGQGLQFLFEYFSETQRNKGNFPGRFSGRQFSNSRSEMNVSTLELGDSALYLCASSLVRAAPSTEAFFGQGTRLTVV.

The rearrangement links TRBV29-1 to TRBJ1-1; D might be TRBD1 (6 bases). The CDR3 spans 12 residues. Per germline, CDR1 SQVTM and CDR2 ANQGSEA. V was shortened by 4 bases and J by 4 bases, with 10 bases between the two germline ends. The CDR3 DNA reads TGCAGCGTTGTTTACAGGGCCACTGAAGCTTTCTTT. The encoded protein is CSVVYRATEAFF.

This rearrangement joins TRBV19 to TRBJ2-1, with 11 bases lining up with TRBD2. With V trimmed by 8 bases and J by 2 bases, 2 bases remained unmatched. This CDR3 region has 14 residues. Germline loops: CDR1 LNHDA, CDR2 SQIVND (reference sequence). The CDR3 region has the DNA TGTGCCAGTTATAGCGGGGGGGCCTACAATGAGCAGTTCTTC. Translating gives CASYSGGAYNEQFF.

This chain joins TRBV27 and TRBJ2-1, with D uncertain. This CDR3 comprises 11 residues. Germline CDR1 is MNHEY and CDR2 is SMNVEV (reference sequence). The ends were cut back, 6 bases at V and 8 bases at J, with 8 bases in the middle. The CDR3 sequence is CASSYRHEQFF. The CDR3 DNA follows: TGTGCCAGCAGCTATAGACATGAGCAGTTCTTC.

The chain joins TRBV15 to TRBJ2-3; TRBD1 might be the D (6 bases). CDR1 is LNHNV and CDR2 is YYDKDF in the germline V gene (reference sequence). Trimming removed 3 bases at V and 6 bases at J, with 13 bases between. This CDR3 comprises 14 residues. CDR3 nucleotides: TGTGCCACCAGCAGCGGACAGTTTGGGGATACGCAGTATTTT. Protein product: CATSSGQFGDTQYF. The variable domain in full, completed from reference TRBV15 and TRBJ2-3, reads DAMVIQNPRYQVTQFGKPVTLSCSQTLNHNVMYWYQQKSSQAPKLLFHYYDKDFNNEADTPDNFQSRRPNTSFCFLDIRSPGLGDTAMYLCATSSGQFGDTQYFGPGTRLTVL.

The chain recombines TRBV23-1 with TRBJ2-3; the D gene is possibly TRBD1 (5 bases). TRBV23-1 is annotated as an ORF whose role is uncertain. V was cut by 9 bases and J by 4 bases, with 14 bases left in between. The CDR3 covers 13 residues. The CDR3 loop is CARRGNKADTQYF. The CDR3 DNA sequence: TGCGCCAGAAGGGGCAACAAGGCAGATACGCAGTATTTT.

The chain recombines TRBV28 with TRBJ2-7; 9 bases match TRBD1. CDR3 size: 15 residues. V lost 2 bases and J lost 6; bases outside the gene matches: 8. Germline values: CDR1 MDHEN, CDR2 SYDVKM. The CDR3: CASSLSGTGLSEQYF. The DNA for the CDR3 is TGTGCCAGCAGTTTAAGCGGGACAGGGCTTAGCGAGCAGTACTTC. Variable domain in full (rest from reference TRBV28 and TRBJ2-7): DVKVTQSSRYLVKRTGEKVFLECVQDMDHENMFWYRQDPGLGLRLIYFSYDVKMKEKGDIPEGYSVSREKKERFSLILESASTNQTSMYLCASSLSGTGLSEQYFGPGTRLTVT.

This chain uses TRBV6-1 with TRBJ2-7; 10 bases align to TRBD1. V was pared by 7 bases and J by 2 bases, with 8 bases of the junction left unmatched. The germline CDR1 and CDR2 sequences are MNHNS and SASEGT. CDR3 length equals 15 residues. CDR3 residues: CASNLDRGLTYEQYF. CDR3 sequence (DNA): TGTGCCAGCAACCTTGACAGGGGGCTAACCTACGAGCAGTACTTC.

This clone was counted only a few times. The rearrangement uses TRBV5-1 and TRBJ1-2; D gene uncertain. The germline V gene encodes CDR1 SGHRS and CDR2 YFSETQ. This CDR3 comprises 15 residues. V shed 0 bases and J shed 2 bases, with 11 bases lying between them. The CDR3 coding sequence is TGCGCCAGCAGCTTGGCCGAGCGGACGAACTATGGCTACACCTTC. As protein: CASSLAERTNYGYTF. The full variable domain, completed using reference TRBV5-1 and TRBJ1-2, is KAGVTQTPRYLIKTRGQQVTLSCSPISGHRSVSWYQQTPGQGLQFLFEYFSETQRNKGNFPGRFSGRQFSNSRSEMNVSTLELGDSALYLCASSLAERTNYGYTFGSGTRLTVV.

This chain connects TRBV4-3 to TRBJ2-2, with D possibly being TRBD2 (5 bases). This CDR3 is built from 14 residues. Per the germline V gene, CDR1 is LGHNA and CDR2 is YSLEER. Trimming took 1 base from V and 6 from J, leaving 9 bases between them. In nucleotides, the CDR3 is TGCGCCAGCAGCCAAGCGAGGGATCCCGGGGAGCTGTTTTTT. It codes for CASSQARDPGELFF.

V is TRBV25-1 and J is TRBJ2-3; D not certain. With 3 bases removed from V and 4 bases from J, the gap between germline ends came to 5 bases. The CDR3 loop spans 12 amino acids. Germline V gives CDR1 MGHDK, CDR2 SYGVNS. The CDR3 DNA sequence: TGTGCCAGCAGTGAGGCAGCAGATACGCAGTATTTT. Its protein is CASSEAADTQYF.

This clone was observed a handful of times. The chain recombines TRBV4-3 with TRBJ1-3; TRBD1 matches 7 bases. The CDR3 runs to 15 residues. Germline V gene lookup returns CDR1 LGHNA and CDR2 YSLEER. V trimming: 0 bases; J trimming: 4 bases; junction bases outside the gene matches: 3. This CDR3 reads CASSQDRGPGNTIYF. DNA of the CDR3: TGCGCCAGCAGCCAAGATAGGGGGCCCGGAAACACCATATATTTT.

The chain couples TRBV10-3 to TRBJ1-1, with 7 bases lining up with TRBD1. CDR1 and CDR2 from the germline V gene are ENHRY and SYGVKD. V lost 10 bases, J lost 3 bases, and 2 bases stayed unmatched. The CDR3 totals 11 residues. The CDR3 region is CATGQDTEAFF. The CDR3 DNA sequence: TGTGCCACAGGACAGGACACTGAAGCTTTCTTT.

This clone was recorded a few times. The CDR3 region has the DNA TGCAGCGTTGAACCACAGGGTAATGAGCAGTTCTTC. The encoded protein is CSVEPQGNEQFF. The chain links TRBV29-1 to TRBJ2-1; D may be TRBD1 (6 bases). The CDR3 is 12 residues long. From germline, CDR1 is SQVTM and CDR2 ANQGSEA. V lost 2 bases to trimming and J lost 7 bases, with 9 bases between them.

The chain recombines TRBV29-1 with TRBJ1-2; TRBD1 matches 9 bases. V dropped 2 bases and J dropped 8; count of bases not matched to a gene: 9. CDR1 SQVTM and CDR2 ANQGSEA come from the germline V gene. The CDR3 contains 14 residues. The CDR3 nucleotides read TGCAGCGTTGAATTAACAGGGGGCGCGAAGGGCTACACCTTC. This sequence encodes CSVELTGGAKGYTF.

The chain has TRBV29-1 and TRBJ1-1; 7 bases align to TRBD1. This CDR3 spans 13 amino acids. CDR1 is SQVTM, CDR2 ANQGSEA, per germline. V dropped 6 bases and J dropped 1; count of bases not matched to a gene: 5. Written as DNA, the CDR3 is TGCAGCGTAGCAGGGGGTTCGAACACTGAAGCTTTCTTT. Translation: CSVAGGSNTEAFF.

V and J are TRBV2 and TRBJ2-1, with D possibly called TRBD1 or TRBD2 (6 bases each). The germline CDR1 and CDR2 sequences are SNHLY and FYNNEI. V was shortened by 1 base and J by 7 bases, with 11 bases between the two germline ends. CDR3 size: 14 residues. The CDR3 nucleotides are TGTGCCAGCAGTGAAGTAGGGGGGCTTAATGAGCAGTTCTTC. Its protein product is CASSEVGGLNEQFF.

This clone was counted once. V is TRBV29-1 and J is TRBJ2-7, with 7 positions matching TRBD1. Trimming at V came to 6 bases and at J to 1 base, leaving 3 bases not matched to a gene. The V gene's germline CDR1 is SQVTM and CDR2 ANQGSEA. The CDR3 runs to 12 residues. The CDR3 region is CSVQDRSYEQYF. CDR3 DNA sequence: TGCAGCGTGCAGGACAGGTCCTACGAGCAGTACTTC.

This sequence joins TRBV2 and TRBJ2-7; the match to TRBD1 covers 7 bases. Losses at the gene ends were 10 bases for V and 5 bases for J; bases not matched to a gene: 5. The CDR3 is made up of 11 amino acids. CDR1 is SNHLY and CDR2 is FYNNEI in the germline V gene. CDR3 nucleotides: TGTGCCATCGGAGACAGGGACGAGCAGTACTTC. Protein product: CAIGDRDEQYF.

Here the CDR3 reads CASSLSIGQLTSSGANVLTF. For the CDR3, the DNA is TGTGCCAGCAGTTTATCTATAGGCCAACTGACTAGCTCTGGGGCCAACGTCCTGACTTTC. The rearrangement joins TRBV27 to TRBJ2-6; D is possibly TRBD2 (6 bases). This CDR3 contains 20 residues. Looked up from germline, CDR1 is MNHEY and CDR2 is SMNVEV (reference sequence). V lost 0 bases, J lost 0 bases, and 18 bases lay in between.

The V and J genes are TRBV27 and TRBJ1-1; 7 positions agree with TRBD1. The CDR3 covers 14 residues. After removal of 6 bases from V and 1 base from J, the junction contained 5 bases not matched to a gene. Germline values: CDR1 MNHEY, CDR2 SMNVEV (reference sequence). CDR3 region: CASSRGDRNTEAFF. CDR3 coding DNA: TGTGCCAGCAGCCGAGGGGACAGGAACACTGAAGCTTTCTTT.

This clone was seen more than once but under ten times. One end of the junction fails to match germline, which may point to a read error. V gene TRBV29-1 combines with J gene TRBJ2-2; 7 bases align to TRBD1. CDR3 length: 15 amino acids. Germline V gene lookup returns CDR1 SQVTM and CDR2 ANQGSEA. Here the CDR3 DNA reads TGCAGCGTTCAAGACAGGGATAGGTACACCGGGGAGCTGTTTTTT. As protein: CSVQDRDRYTGELFF.

The CDR3 coding sequence is TGTGCCAGCAGCTTAGGACTGGACTACGAGCAGTACTTC. Translating it yields CASSLGLDYEQYF. The V call is TRBV13, the J call TRBJ2-7; no reliable D call. V gave up 0 bases and J gave up 3 bases, with 6 bases separating them. Germline-derived CDR1 and CDR2 are PRHDT and FYEKMQ (reference sequence). The CDR3 has 13 amino acids.

The genes are TRBV29-1 and TRBJ2-5; a possible D gene is TRBD2 (5 bases). The CDR3 spans 13 residues. The germline V gene encodes CDR1 SQVTM and CDR2 ANQGSEA. V was cut by 2 bases and J by 4 bases, with 11 bases left in between. This CDR3 is CSVEFGVPETQYF. DNA of the CDR3: TGCAGCGTTGAATTCGGGGTTCCAGAGACCCAGTACTTC.

The chain uses TRBV30 and TRBJ1-5; no reliable D call. The CDR3 runs to 13 residues. V lost 2 bases, J lost 4 bases, and 9 bases lay in between. Germline lookup yields CDR1 GTSNPN and CDR2 SVGIG (reference sequence). CDR3 nucleotides: TGTGCCTGGAGTCCCGAGGTTAATCAGCCCCAGCATTTT. This codes for CAWSPEVNQPQHF.

This chain joins TRBV29-1 and TRBJ1-2; 9 bases match TRBD1. The J segment lost 4 bases and the V segment lost 1 base, leaving 4 bases of the junction unmatched. The CDR3 extends over 14 amino acids. Per germline, CDR1 SQVTM and CDR2 ANQGSEA. The CDR3 loop is CSVEGEDRGYGYTF. The CDR3 nucleotides read TGCAGCGTTGAAGGTGAGGACAGGGGCTATGGCTACACCTTC.